This T cell receptor (beta chain) is from a study of cytomegalovirus exposure and HLA in healthy donors. Germline V lookup: CDR1 SGHTA, CDR2 FQGTGA. V lost 5 bases, J lost 7 bases, and 24 bases lay in between. This CDR3 contains 17 residues. Clones were read by immunoSEQ multiplex PCR, and TCRdb kept only the in-frame ones, dropping some. The sample holds approximately 70,000 clones, 94% seen once. The TCR sequence derives from a woman aged 18-35 years in good health and CMV-seropositive. The genes are TRBV7-3 and TRBJ2-1; weak D call: TRBD2 (6 bases). The sample was PBMCs. Written as DNA, the CDR3 is TGTGCCAGCAGCAGGCGGACTATGAGGGCCCTGTCGAATGAGCAGTTCTTC. The encoded protein is CASSRRTMRALSNEQFF.